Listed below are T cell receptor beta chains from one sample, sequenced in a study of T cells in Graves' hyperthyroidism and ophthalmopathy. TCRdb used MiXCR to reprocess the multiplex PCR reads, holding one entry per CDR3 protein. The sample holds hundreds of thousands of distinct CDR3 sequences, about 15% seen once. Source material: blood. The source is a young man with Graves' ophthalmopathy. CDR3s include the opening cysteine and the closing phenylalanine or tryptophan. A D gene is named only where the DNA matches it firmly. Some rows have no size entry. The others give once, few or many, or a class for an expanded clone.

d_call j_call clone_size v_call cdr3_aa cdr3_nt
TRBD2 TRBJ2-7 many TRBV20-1 CSVHGLAPHEQYF TGCAGTGTACACGGACTAGCGCCCCACGAGCAGTACTTC
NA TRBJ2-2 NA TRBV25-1 CASSDYNRGGRDTGELFF TGTGCCAGCAGTGACTACAACAGGGGGGGGAGGGACACCGGGGAGCTGTTTTTT
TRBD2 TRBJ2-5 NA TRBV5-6 CASSSTSGGGGETQYF TGTGCCAGCAGCTCGACTAGCGGAGGGGGCGGAGAGACCCAGTACTTC
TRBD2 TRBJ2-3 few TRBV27 CASSSPPRLAGRADTQYF TGTGCCAGCAGTTCCCCCCCAAGACTAGCGGGAAGGGCAGATACGCAGTATTTT
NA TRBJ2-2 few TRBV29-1 CSVKTVGDTGELFF TGCAGCGTGAAGACAGTAGGGGACACCGGGGAGCTGTTTTTT
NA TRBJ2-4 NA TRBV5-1 CASSLGGPRTAKNIQYF TGCGCCAGCAGCTTGGGGGGCCCAAGGACGGCCAAAAACATTCAGTACTTC
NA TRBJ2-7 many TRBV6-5 CASSYGAPGAPEQYF TGTGCCAGCAGTTACGGGGCGCCCGGGGCCCCCGAGCAGTACTTC
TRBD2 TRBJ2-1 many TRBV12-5 CASGFSGLAGSSPYNEQFF TGTGCTAGTGGTTTCTCGGGACTAGCGGGATCTTCGCCCTACAATGAGCAGTTCTTC
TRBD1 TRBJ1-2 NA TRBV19 CASRTRTGRSNYGHTF TGTGCCAGTAGGACCCGGACAGGGCGGTCGAACTATGGCCACACCTTC
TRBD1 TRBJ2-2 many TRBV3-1 CASSQTGGNTGELFF TGTGCCAGCAGCCAAACAGGGGGGAACACCGGGGAGCTGTTTTTT
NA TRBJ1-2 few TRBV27 CASSSQGQRGYTF TGTGCCAGCAGTTCCCAGGGTCAGAGGGGCTACACCTTC
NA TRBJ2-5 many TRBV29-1 CSVEGGVWAETQYF TGCAGCGTTGAAGGCGGGGTGTGGGCAGAGACCCAGTACTTC
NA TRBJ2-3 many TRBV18 CASSPPARGYTDTQYF TGTGCCAGCTCACCACCGGCCAGGGGTTACACAGATACGCAGTATTTT
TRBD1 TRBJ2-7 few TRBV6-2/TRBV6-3 CASSYSSRGQSEQYF TGTGCCAGCAGTTACTCTTCCAGGGGGCAATCCGAGCAGTACTTC
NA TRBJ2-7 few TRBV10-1 CASRPSEGVSYEQYF TGCGCCAGCAGACCCTCCGAGGGAGTCTCCTACGAGCAGTACTTC
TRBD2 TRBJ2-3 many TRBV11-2 CASSAGLAGPAQGDTQYF TGTGCCAGCAGCGCTGGACTAGCGGGCCCCGCCCAGGGAGATACGCAGTATTTT
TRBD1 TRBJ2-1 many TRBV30 CAWRDRTGGDEQFF TGTGCCTGGAGGGATAGGACAGGGGGCGATGAGCAGTTCTTC
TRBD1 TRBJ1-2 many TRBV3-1 CASSQTGRRGYTF TGTGCCAGCAGCCAGACAGGGCGACGGGGCTACACCTTC
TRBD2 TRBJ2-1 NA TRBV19 CASSIDSGGFNEQFF TGTGCCAGTAGTATAGATAGCGGGGGTTTCAATGAGCAGTTCTTC
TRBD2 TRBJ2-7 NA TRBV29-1 CSGGAGGPYEQYF TGCAGCGGGGGGGCGGGAGGGCCCTACGAGCAGTACTTC
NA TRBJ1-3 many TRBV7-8 CASSSSRDPGGNTIYF TGTGCCAGCAGCTCCAGCCGGGACCCTGGTGGAAACACCATATATTTT
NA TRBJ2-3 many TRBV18 CASSSDRDTQYF TGTGCCAGCTCAAGTGATCGGGATACGCAGTATTTT
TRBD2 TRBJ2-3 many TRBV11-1 CAGSPRLAGASDTQYF TGTGCCGGCAGTCCAAGACTAGCGGGAGCTTCAGATACGCAGTATTTT
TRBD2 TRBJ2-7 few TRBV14 CASSQAWGGGFYEQYF TGTGCCAGCAGCCAAGCCTGGGGCGGGGGATTCTACGAGCAGTACTTC
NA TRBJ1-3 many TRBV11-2 CASSLVLGNTIYF TGTGCCAGCAGCTTAGTTCTCGGAAACACCATATATTTT
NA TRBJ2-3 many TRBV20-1 CSASGQGSTDTQYF TGCAGTGCTAGTGGGCAGGGGAGCACAGATACGCAGTATTTT
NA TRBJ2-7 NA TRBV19 CASSNSAGSYEQYF TGTGCCAGTAGTAACTCGGCAGGGTCCTACGAGCAGTACTTC
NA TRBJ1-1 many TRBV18 CASSPGHRNTEAFF TGTGCCAGCAGCCCGGGACACCGGAACACTGAAGCTTTCTTT
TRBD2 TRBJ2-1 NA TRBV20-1 CSARDLGLADQIKGKSSYNEQFF TGCAGTGCTAGAGATTTAGGACTAGCGGACCAAATAAAGGGGAAGAGCTCCTACAATGAGCAGTTCTTC
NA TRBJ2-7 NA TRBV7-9 CASSFEGGGYEQYF TGTGCCAGCAGCTTCGAGGGGGGGGGCTACGAGCAGTACTTC
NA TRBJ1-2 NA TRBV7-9 CASGRLGSNYGYTF TGTGCCAGCGGCCGCCTGGGTTCCAACTATGGCTACACCTTC
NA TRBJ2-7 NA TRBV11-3 CASTWTAANLREQYF TGTGCCAGCACCTGGACAGCTGCTAATCTACGCGAGCAGTACTTC
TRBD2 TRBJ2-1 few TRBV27 CASKELAGQREQFF TGTGCCAGCAAGGAACTAGCGGGCCAGAGGGAGCAGTTCTTC
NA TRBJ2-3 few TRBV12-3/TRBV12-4 CASSPRGRTDTQYF TGTGCCAGCAGTCCCAGGGGTAGAACAGATACGCAGTATTTT
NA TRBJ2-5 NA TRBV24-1 CATSDGREQETQYF TGTGCCACCAGTGATGGCCGGGAACAAGAGACCCAGTACTTC